These 29 T cell receptor beta chains share one sample of origin, sequenced in a study of T cells in Graves' hyperthyroidism and ophthalmopathy. Authors of the study amplified TCR beta CDR3 regions from RNA transcripts. Primed by the HTBI set, a first-round RT-PCR was run on the TCR CDR3. TCRdb re-derived calls from the multiplex PCR reads in MiXCR, one entry per CDR3 protein. In the table there are a few hundred thousand distinct CDR3 sequences, 40% to 55% of which are singletons. Specimen: peripheral blood or thyroid tissue (not recorded which). These TCRs come from a woman aged 18-29 years with Graves' hyperthyroidism.

Regarding this clonotype: A clone one base away is much larger, so this may be a read error. The V call is TRBV4-2, the J call TRBJ1-1; a weak D match, TRBD1 (5 bases). The CDR3 has 16 amino acids. Germline assignment: CDR1 LGHNA and CDR2 YNFKEQ. CDR3 residues: CAGSQDPGRGNTEAFF. The CDR3 nucleotides read TGTGCCGGCAGCCAAGATCCAGGGAGGGGAAACACTGAAGCTTTCTTT.

This rearrangement joins TRBV15 to TRBJ1-3; weak D call: TRBD1 (5 bases). The V end lost 2 bases, the J end lost 8 bases, and 7 bases lay between the germline ends. There are 12 residues in the CDR3. Germline V lookup: CDR1 LNHNV, CDR2 YYDKDF (reference sequence). CDR3 in amino acids: CATSRLGDTIYF. DNA of the CDR3: TGTGCCACCAGCAGACTAGGGGACACCATATATTTT.

The J gene is TRBJ2-1, the V gene TRBV19, with 11 positions matching TRBD2. This CDR3 spans 18 amino acids. V gave up 8 bases and J gave up 4 bases; unmatched junction bases: 16. Germline lookup yields CDR1 LNHDA and CDR2 SQIVND (reference sequence). CDR3 amino acids: CASRTYARGLADYNEQFF. CDR3 DNA sequence: TGTGCCAGTCGGACATACGCTAGGGGACTAGCGGATTACAATGAGCAGTTCTTC.

This clonotype was observed at least ten times. For the CDR3, the DNA is TGTGCCAGCAGGAAGGGACTAGCGGGAGGGCCCGACGAGCAGTACTTC. Amino acid sequence: CASRKGLAGGPDEQYF. This rearrangement joins TRBV4-2 to TRBJ2-7; 16 bases map to TRBD2. The CDR3 is made up of 16 amino acids. The ends lost 6 bases at V and 5 bases at J; junction bases unmatched: 7. Germline values: CDR1 LGHNA, CDR2 YNFKEQ.

A few counts support this clonotype. This chain uses TRBV7-7 with TRBJ2-1; D is undetermined. V shed 7 bases and J shed 8 bases, with 18 bases lying between them. This CDR3 comprises 14 residues. Germline V lookup: CDR1 SSHAT, CDR2 FNYEAQ (reference sequence). This chain's CDR3 is CASKVTPSVDEQFF. CDR3 sequence (DNA): TGTGCCAGCAAGGTGACCCCCTCCGTCGATGAGCAGTTCTTC. Looking up the rest from reference TRBV7-7 and TRBJ2-1 gives the full variable domain: GAGVSQSPRYKVTKRGQDVTLRCDPISSHATLYWYQQALGQGPEFLTYFNYEAQPDKSGLPSDRFSAERPEGSISTLTIQRTEQRDSAMYRCASKVTPSVDEQFFGPGTRLTVL.

This clonotype was seen at least ten times. CDR3 protein: CAWSVRTVGYTF. CDR3 coding DNA: TGTGCCTGGAGTGTACGGACAGTTGGCTACACCTTC. This chain uses TRBV30 with TRBJ1-2; the D gene is possibly TRBD1 (6 bases). This CDR3 region has 12 residues. Germline CDR1 and CDR2: GTSNPN and SVGIG (reference sequence). The V end lost 0 bases, the J end lost 7 bases, and 9 bases lay between the germline ends.

This clonotype has ten or more counts. The CDR3 carries no conserved terminal phenylalanine or tryptophan, so it likely arises from a read error. It is unclear where the CDR3 begins or ends on the DNA, so no DNA is shown, and the CDR3 is as TCRdb lists it. The J gene is TRBJ1-2, the V gene TRBV6-6; the D call in the table, TRBD1, was not verified against the DNA. Germline V gene sequence: CDR1 MNHNY, CDR2 SVGAGI (reference sequence). The CDR3 adds up to 12 amino acids, both ends counted. CDR3 sequence reads: CASSKPPGPSAL.

In its sample, this clonotype was seen many times. The rearrangement joins TRBV7-2 to TRBJ2-5; D is undetermined. The CDR3 length is 14 residues. Germline V lookup: CDR1 SGHTA, CDR2 FQGNSA. The V and J ends lost 2 bases and 2 bases respectively, with 9 bases between them. The DNA for the CDR3 is TGTGCCAGCAGCTTATCGGCAGGACAAGAGACCCAGTACTTC. The encoded protein is CASSLSAGQETQYF.

In regard to this clonotype: This may be a read error: a much more frequent sequence differs by one nucleotide. J is TRBJ1-1 and V is TRBV25-1; D gene uncertain. In germline, CDR1 is MGHDK, CDR2 SYGVNS. The CDR3 consists of 13 residues. The CDR3 protein is CAWSIRGNTGAFF. In DNA form, the CDR3 reads TGTGCCTGGAGTATAAGAGGGAACACTGGAGCTTTCTTT.

The table lists this clonotype with many counts. CDR3 residues: CSVEDKPNTEAFF. The CDR3 nucleotides read TGCAGCGTAGAGGACAAGCCGAACACTGAAGCTTTCTTT. The chain couples TRBV29-1 to TRBJ1-1; the D gene is possibly TRBD1 (5 bases). Germline CDR1 is SQVTM and CDR2 is ANQGSEA. Trimming took off 6 bases at V and 1 base at J, with 12 bases between the two ends. CDR3 length: 13 residues.

At least ten counts were recorded for this clonotype. The chain recombines TRBV9 with TRBJ2-5, with 9 bases lining up with TRBD2. The V segment lost 0 bases and the J segment 4 bases; nucleotides outside the gene matches: 10. The CDR3 runs 17 residues. Germline assignment: CDR1 SGDLS and CDR2 YYNGEE. CDR3 region: CASSVGQREVFRETQYF. The CDR3 DNA is TGTGCCAGCAGCGTAGGCCAGCGGGAGGTTTTTCGAGAGACCCAGTACTTC. Looking up the rest from reference TRBV9 and TRBJ2-5 gives the full variable domain: DSGVTQTPKHLITATGQRVTLRCSPRSGDLSVYWYQQSLDQGLQFLIQYYNGEERAKGNILERFSAQQFPDLHSELNLSSLELGDSALYFCASSVGQREVFRETQYFGPGTRLLVL.

In its sample, this clonotype was seen many times. This chain links TRBV10-1 with TRBJ1-1, with 7 bases that match TRBD1. The CDR3 sequence is 12 residues long. V lost 6 bases to trimming and J lost 10 bases; unmatched junction nucleotides: 8. The germline V gene has CDR1 WNHNN and CDR2 SYGVQD (reference sequence). The CDR3, as DNA: TGCGCCAGCAGCCCCGACAGGGTTAGAGCTTTCTTT. Its translation: CASSPDRVRAFF.

In regard to this clonotype: Given a much more abundant clone one base away, this may be a read error. The chain employs TRBV19 and TRBJ2-7; D is tentatively TRBD1 or TRBD2 (5 bases each). The V and J ends lost 5 bases and 0 bases respectively, with 14 bases between them. The CDR3 spans 15 residues. Germline CDR1 reads LNHDA; CDR2 reads SQIVND (reference sequence). This CDR3 is CASSRLVGTSYEQYF. DNA for the CDR3: TGTGCCAGTAGTCGGCTAGTGGGGACCTCCTACGAGCAGTACTTC.

This chain connects TRBV7-6 to TRBJ1-2; 7 bases map to TRBD1. CDR1 and CDR2 (germline): SGHVS, FNYEAQ. CDR3 length: 16 amino acids. V was clipped by 3 bases and J by 2 bases; unmatched bases: 9. The CDR3 here is CASSLTGTTVNYGYTF. In nucleotides, the CDR3 is TGTGCCAGCAGCTTGACAGGGACAACAGTCAACTATGGCTACACCTTC.

In its sample, this clonotype was seen many times. This chain joins TRBV10-3 and TRBJ1-4; D not certain. V lost 6 bases, J lost 1 base, and 18 bases lay in between. The CDR3 contains 17 residues. The V gene's germline CDR1 is ENHRY and CDR2 SYGVKD. CDR3 nucleotide sequence: TGTGCCATCAGAGAGGGCGCCCCGGGCCAAACTAATGAAAAACTGTTTTTT. It codes for CAIREGAPGQTNEKLFF.

J is TRBJ2-7 and V is TRBV10-3; the D gene is possibly TRBD2 (6 bases). From germline, CDR1 is ENHRY and CDR2 SYGVKD. The CDR3 covers 13 residues. The V and J ends lost 7 bases and 2 bases respectively, with 12 bases between them. CDR3 bases: TGTGCCATCACTGGCGGGACCACCTACGAGCAGTACTTC. This encodes CAITGGTTYEQYF.

V usage is TRBV10-3 and J usage is TRBJ1-2; D is undetermined. V lost 8 bases, J lost 1 base, and 11 bases lay in between. The germline CDR1 and CDR2 sequences are ENHRY and SYGVKD. The CDR3 length is 13 residues. Here the CDR3 DNA reads TGTGCCATCGGGTGGGCCTTTAACTATGGCTACACCTTC. It encodes CAIGWAFNYGYTF.

This clonotype was seen only a few times. At one end, the junction sequence differs from germline, possibly due to a read error. The CDR3 sequence: CANSSRSGSSYEQYF. The CDR3 nucleotides read TGCGCCAACAGCTCGAGAAGCGGGAGCTCCTACGAGCAGTACTTC. V and J are TRBV5-1 and TRBJ2-7; 8 bases are a match to TRBD2. This CDR3 has 15 residues. CDR1 and CDR2 from the germline V gene are SGHRS and YFSETQ.

This chain links TRBV7-9 with TRBJ2-2; D gene uncertain. The V end was cut by 6 bases, the J end by 6 bases, with 26 bases between. The CDR3 spans 18 residues. The germline gives CDR1 SEHNR, CDR2 FQNEAQ (reference sequence). This chain's CDR3 is CASSLAIRPTQPPGELFF. DNA for the CDR3: TGTGCCAGCAGTCTCGCTATCAGGCCCACTCAACCCCCCGGGGAGCTGTTTTTT.

The chain couples TRBV29-1 to TRBJ1-2; tentatively, D is TRBD1 (5 bases). Germline V gene sequence: CDR1 SQVTM, CDR2 ANQGSEA. This CDR3 contains 13 residues. Trimming removed 8 bases from V and 4 bases from J, with 17 bases in between. The chain's CDR3 is CSLSGILAYGYTF. For the CDR3, the DNA is TGCAGCTTATCAGGGATACTCGCCTATGGCTACACCTTC.

This clonotype was seen at least ten times. V gene TRBV28 combines with J gene TRBJ1-2; TRBD1 is a possible D gene (6 bases). V lost 4 bases to trimming and J lost 1 base, with 10 bases between them. There are 14 residues in the CDR3. Germline V gene data show CDR1 as MDHEN and CDR2 as SYDVKM. Here the CDR3 reads CASSSQGINYGYTF. The CDR3 coding sequence is TGTGCCAGCAGTTCCCAGGGGATTAACTATGGCTACACCTTC.

This clonotype was seen ten or more times. V and J are TRBV19 and TRBJ1-1, with D possibly matching TRBD1 (6 bases). Germline loops: CDR1 LNHDA, CDR2 SQIVND (reference sequence). The V end was cut by 6 bases, the J end by 3 bases, with 20 bases between. This CDR3 is 16 amino acids long. CDR3 coding DNA: TGTGCCAGTAGGTACAGGGTCCAAGGTTTGGACACTGAAGCTTTCTTT. This encodes CASRYRVQGLDTEAFF.

As to this clonotype: Given a much more abundant clone one base away, this may be a read error. Likely a read error: the CDR3 ends without its conserved phenylalanine or tryptophan. V gene TRBV19 combines with J gene TRBJ1-2; unclear D gene. Trimming cost V 3 bases and J 4 bases, with 9 bases left between them. The CDR3 consists of 13 residues. Germline lookup yields CDR1 LNHDA and CDR2 SQIVND (reference sequence). CDR3 nucleotide sequence: TGTGCCAGTAGTATTTCTGCCTCCTATGGCTACACCCTC. Protein: CASSISASYGYTL.

Only a few counts were recorded for this clonotype. V and J are TRBV10-2 and TRBJ1-5; tentative D call: TRBD1 (6 bases). CDR3 length equals 13 residues. The V end was cut by 7 bases, the J end by 7 bases, with 14 bases between. The germline CDR1 and CDR2 sequences are WSHSY and SAAADI. CDR3 region: CASTTGSGQPQHF. The CDR3, as DNA: TGCGCCAGCACCACAGGGTCGGGGCAGCCCCAGCATTTT.

This clonotype was observed at least ten times. The chain carries TRBV5-1 and TRBJ2-7, with D maybe TRBD1 (6 bases). Per germline, CDR1 SGHRS and CDR2 YFSETQ. V lost 5 bases to trimming and J lost 2 bases, with 14 bases between them. The CDR3 runs 14 residues. CDR3 in DNA: TGCGCCAGCAGACCTCGGGACACAACCTACGAGCAGTACTTC. The encoded protein is CASRPRDTTYEQYF.

This clonotype was counted between two and nine times. The chain has TRBV9 and TRBJ2-2; 10 bases are shared with TRBD2. V was pared by 0 bases and J by 6 bases, with 5 bases of the junction left unmatched. CDR3 length: 16 amino acids. The germline V gene encodes CDR1 SGDLS and CDR2 YYNGEE. DNA for the CDR3: TGTGCCAGCAGCGTAGGTTCTAGCGGGAGTGCCGGGGAGCTGTTTTTT. Protein sequence: CASSVGSSGSAGELFF.

This clonotype has just one count. J is TRBJ2-5 and V is TRBV5-1, with 11 bases identical to TRBD1. CDR3 length equals 13 residues. The trim removed 1 base at V and 9 bases at J, leaving 2 bases unmatched. Germline values: CDR1 SGHRS, CDR2 YFSETQ. In DNA, the CDR3 is TGCGCCAGCAGCTTGCTGGGACAGGGGGCCCAGTACTTC. Protein product: CASSLLGQGAQYF. The entire variable domain, with the rest obtained from reference TRBV5-1 and TRBJ2-5, is as follows: KAGVTQTPRYLIKTRGQQVTLSCSPISGHRSVSWYQQTPGQGLQFLFEYFSETQRNKGNFPGRFSGRQFSNSRSEMNVSTLELGDSALYLCASSLLGQGAQYFGPGTRLLVL.

The chain recombines TRBV6-5 with TRBJ1-5; D is undetermined. The ends were cut back, 0 bases at V and 11 bases at J, with 14 bases in the middle. The CDR3 has 14 residues. Germline V gene data show CDR1 as MNHEY and CDR2 as SVGAGI. CDR3 loop: CASSYSPQSETQHF. CDR3 DNA: TGTGCCAGCAGTTACTCTCCGCAATCAGAGACCCAGCATTTT.

This clonotype was found a few times. This may stem from a read error, because a much larger clone lies one nucleotide away. This chain uses TRBV3-1 with TRBJ2-7; D unclear. In germline, CDR1 is LGHDT, CDR2 YNNKEL (reference sequence). The ends were cut back, 0 bases at V and 3 bases at J, with 6 bases in the middle. This CDR3 spans 13 amino acids. CDR3 bases: TGTGCCAGCAGCCAAGATCGAGTCTACGAGCAGTACTTC. It specifies CASSQDRVYEQYF.